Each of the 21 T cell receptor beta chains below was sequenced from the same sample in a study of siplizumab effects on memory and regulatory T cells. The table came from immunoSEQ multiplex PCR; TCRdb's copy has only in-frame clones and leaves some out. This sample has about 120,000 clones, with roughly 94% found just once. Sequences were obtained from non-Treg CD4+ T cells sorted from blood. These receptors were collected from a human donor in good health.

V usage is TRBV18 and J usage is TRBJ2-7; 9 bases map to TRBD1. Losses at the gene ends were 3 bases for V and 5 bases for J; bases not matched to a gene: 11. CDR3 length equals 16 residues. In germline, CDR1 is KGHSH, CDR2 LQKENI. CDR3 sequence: CASSPSPAGTGNEQYF. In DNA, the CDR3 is TGTGCCAGCTCACCTTCCCCTGCCGGGACAGGGAACGAGCAGTACTTC.

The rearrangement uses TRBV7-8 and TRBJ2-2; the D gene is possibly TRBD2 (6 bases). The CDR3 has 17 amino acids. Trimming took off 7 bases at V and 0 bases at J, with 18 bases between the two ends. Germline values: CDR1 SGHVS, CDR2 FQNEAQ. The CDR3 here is CASKGEVRGSNTGELFF. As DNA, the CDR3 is TGTGCCAGCAAAGGGGAGGTGAGGGGATCGAACACCGGGGAGCTGTTTTTT.

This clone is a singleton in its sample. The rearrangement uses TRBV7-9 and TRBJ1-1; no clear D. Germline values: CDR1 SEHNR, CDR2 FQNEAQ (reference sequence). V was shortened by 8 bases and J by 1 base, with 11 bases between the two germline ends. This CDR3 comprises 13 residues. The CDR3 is CASGVVPNTEAFF. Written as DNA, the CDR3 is TGTGCCAGCGGGGTAGTACCGAACACTGAAGCTTTCTTT.

Here the CDR3 DNA reads TGTGCCAGCAGCTCACAGGGGCACGGAAACACCATATATTTT. Protein product: CASSSQGHGNTIYF. The J gene is TRBJ1-3, the V gene TRBV7-2, with TRBD1 matching 7 bases. CDR3 length: 14 residues. CDR1 is SGHTA, CDR2 FQGNSA, per germline. The V segment lost 4 bases and the J segment 4 bases; nucleotides outside the gene matches: 4.

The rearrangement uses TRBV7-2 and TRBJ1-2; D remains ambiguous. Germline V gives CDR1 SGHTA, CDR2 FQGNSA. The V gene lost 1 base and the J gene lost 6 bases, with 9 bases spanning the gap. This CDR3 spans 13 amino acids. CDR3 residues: CASSLGQEHGYTF. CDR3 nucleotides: TGTGCCAGCAGCTTAGGGCAGGAGCATGGCTACACCTTC.

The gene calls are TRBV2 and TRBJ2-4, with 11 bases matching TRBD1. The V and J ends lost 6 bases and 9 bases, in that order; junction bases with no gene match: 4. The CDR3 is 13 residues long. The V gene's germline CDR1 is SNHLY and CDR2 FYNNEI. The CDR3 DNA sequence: TGTGCCAGCAGGGACAGGGGGCTGATCATTCAGTACTTC. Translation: CASRDRGLIIQYF.

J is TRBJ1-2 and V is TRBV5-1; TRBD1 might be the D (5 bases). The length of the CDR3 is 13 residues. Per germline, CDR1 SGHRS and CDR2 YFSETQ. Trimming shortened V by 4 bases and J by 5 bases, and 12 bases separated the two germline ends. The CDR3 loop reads CASSPDRGYGYTF. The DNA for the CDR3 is TGCGCCAGCAGCCCTGATAGGGGTTATGGCTACACCTTC.

CDR3 loop: CASSGGLRSYTF. In DNA, the CDR3 is TGTGCCAGCAGTGGGGGACTGAGGAGCTACACCTTC. V is TRBV6-1 and J is TRBJ1-2; the D gene is possibly TRBD1 (5 bases). CDR1 and CDR2 from the germline V gene are MNHNS and SASEGT. Trimming pared 4 bases from V and 9 bases from J, leaving 12 bases between. This CDR3 has 12 amino acids.

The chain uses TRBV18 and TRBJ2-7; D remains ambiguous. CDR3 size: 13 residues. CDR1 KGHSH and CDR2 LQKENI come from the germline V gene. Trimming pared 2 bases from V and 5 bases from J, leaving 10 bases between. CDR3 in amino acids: CASSPYTENEQYF. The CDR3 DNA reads TGTGCCAGCTCACCATATACAGAAAACGAGCAGTACTTC.

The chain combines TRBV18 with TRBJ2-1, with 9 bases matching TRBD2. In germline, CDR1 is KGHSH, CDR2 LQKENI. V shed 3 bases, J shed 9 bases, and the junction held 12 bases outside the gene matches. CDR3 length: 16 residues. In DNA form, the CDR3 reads TGTGCCAGCTCACCCTGCAGCGGGAGGATGGGCTGTGAGCAGTTCTTC. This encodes CASSPCSGRMGCEQFF.

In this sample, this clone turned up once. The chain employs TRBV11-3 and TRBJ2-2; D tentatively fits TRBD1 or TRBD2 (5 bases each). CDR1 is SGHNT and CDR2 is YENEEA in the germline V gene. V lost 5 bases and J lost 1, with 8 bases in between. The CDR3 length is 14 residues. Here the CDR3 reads CASSRGRNTGELFF. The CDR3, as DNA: TGTGCCAGCAGCCGGGGACGGAACACCGGGGAGCTGTTTTTT.

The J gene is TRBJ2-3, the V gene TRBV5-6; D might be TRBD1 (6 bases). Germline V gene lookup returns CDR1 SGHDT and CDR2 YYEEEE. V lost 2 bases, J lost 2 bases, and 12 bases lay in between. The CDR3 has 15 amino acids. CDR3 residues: CASSLRDKFTDTQYF. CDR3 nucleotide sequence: TGTGCCAGCAGCTTACGGGACAAATTCACAGATACGCAGTATTTT.

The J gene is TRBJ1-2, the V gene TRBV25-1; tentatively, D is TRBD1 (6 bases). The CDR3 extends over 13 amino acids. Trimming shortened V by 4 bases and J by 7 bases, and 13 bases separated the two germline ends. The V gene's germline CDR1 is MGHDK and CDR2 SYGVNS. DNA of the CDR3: TGTGCCAGCAGTGCTACAGGGCTTGGTGGCTACACCTTC. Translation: CASSATGLGGYTF.

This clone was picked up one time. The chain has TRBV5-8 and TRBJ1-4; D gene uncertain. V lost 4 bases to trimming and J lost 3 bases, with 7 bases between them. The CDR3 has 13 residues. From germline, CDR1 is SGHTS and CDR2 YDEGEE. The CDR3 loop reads CASSPGPNEKLFF. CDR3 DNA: TGTGCCAGCAGCCCCGGCCCTAATGAAAAACTGTTTTTT.

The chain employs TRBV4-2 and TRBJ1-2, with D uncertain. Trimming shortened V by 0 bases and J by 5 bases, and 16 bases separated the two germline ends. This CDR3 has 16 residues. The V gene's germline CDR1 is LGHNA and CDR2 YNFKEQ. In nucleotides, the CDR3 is TGTGCCAGCAGCCAAGACTCCAGCCTGAGTTGGTATGGCTACACCTTC. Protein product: CASSQDSSLSWYGYTF.

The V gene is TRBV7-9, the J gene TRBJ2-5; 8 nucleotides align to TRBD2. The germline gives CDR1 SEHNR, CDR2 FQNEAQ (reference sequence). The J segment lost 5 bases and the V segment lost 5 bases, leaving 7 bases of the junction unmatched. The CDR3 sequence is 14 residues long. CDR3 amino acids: CASSAAGGLETQYF. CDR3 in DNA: TGTGCCAGCAGCGCGGCGGGGGGTCTGGAGACCCAGTACTTC. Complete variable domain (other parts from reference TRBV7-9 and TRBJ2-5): DTGVSQNPRHKITKRGQNVTFRCDPISEHNRLYWYRQTLGQGPEFLTYFQNEAQLEKSRLLSDRFSAERPKGSFSTLEIQRTEQGDSAMYLCASSAAGGLETQYFGPGTRLLVL.

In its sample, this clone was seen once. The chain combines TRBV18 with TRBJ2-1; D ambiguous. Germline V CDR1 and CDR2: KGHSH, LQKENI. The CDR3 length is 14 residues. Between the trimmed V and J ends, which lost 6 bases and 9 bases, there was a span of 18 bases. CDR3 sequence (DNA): TGTGCCAGCTCCCCCGGGTCCCCCGGTGGTGAGCAGTTCTTC. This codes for CASSPGSPGGEQFF.

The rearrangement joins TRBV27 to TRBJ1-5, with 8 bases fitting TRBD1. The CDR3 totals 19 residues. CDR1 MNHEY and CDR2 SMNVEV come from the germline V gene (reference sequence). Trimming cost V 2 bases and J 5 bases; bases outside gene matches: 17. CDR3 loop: CASSLMGRNRQGRYQPQHF. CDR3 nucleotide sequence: TGTGCCAGCAGTTTAATGGGGAGAAACCGACAGGGGCGGTATCAGCCCCAGCATTTT.

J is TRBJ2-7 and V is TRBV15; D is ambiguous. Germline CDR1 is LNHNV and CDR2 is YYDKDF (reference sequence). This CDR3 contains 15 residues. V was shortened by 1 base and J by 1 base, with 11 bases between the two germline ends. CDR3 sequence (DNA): TGTGCCACCAGCAGAGGTACACCCACATCCTACGAGCAGTACTTC. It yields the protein CATSRGTPTSYEQYF.

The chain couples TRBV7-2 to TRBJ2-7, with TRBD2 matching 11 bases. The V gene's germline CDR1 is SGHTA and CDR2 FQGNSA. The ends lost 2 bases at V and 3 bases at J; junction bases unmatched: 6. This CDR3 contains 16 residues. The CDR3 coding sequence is TGTGCCAGCAGCTTATTCGGGACTAGCGGCAACTACGAGCAGTACTTC. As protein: CASSLFGTSGNYEQYF. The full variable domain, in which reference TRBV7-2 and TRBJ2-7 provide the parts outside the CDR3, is GAGVSQSPSNKVTEKGKDVELRCDPISGHTALYWYRQSLGQGLEFLIYFQGNSAPDKSGLPSDRFSAERTGGSVSTLTIQRTQQEDSAVYLCASSLFGTSGNYEQYFGPGTRLTVT.

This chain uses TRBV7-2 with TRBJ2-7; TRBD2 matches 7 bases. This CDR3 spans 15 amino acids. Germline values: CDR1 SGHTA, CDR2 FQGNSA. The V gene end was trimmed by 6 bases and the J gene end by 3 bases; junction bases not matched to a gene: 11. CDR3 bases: TGTGCCAGCAGGCCCGTTGAGCGGGGCTACTACGAGCAGTACTTC. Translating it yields CASRPVERGYYEQYF.